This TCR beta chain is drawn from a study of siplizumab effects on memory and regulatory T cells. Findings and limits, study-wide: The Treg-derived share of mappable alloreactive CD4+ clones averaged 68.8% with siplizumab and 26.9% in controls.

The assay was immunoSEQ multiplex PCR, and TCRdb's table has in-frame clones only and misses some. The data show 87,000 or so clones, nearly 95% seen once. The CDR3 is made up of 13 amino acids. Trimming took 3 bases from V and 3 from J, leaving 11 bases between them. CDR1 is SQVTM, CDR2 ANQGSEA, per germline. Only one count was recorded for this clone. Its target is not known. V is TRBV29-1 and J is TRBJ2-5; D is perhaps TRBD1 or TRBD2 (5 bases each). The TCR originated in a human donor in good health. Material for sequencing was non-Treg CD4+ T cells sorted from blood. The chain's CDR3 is CSVDGTPKETQYF. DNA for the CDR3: TGCAGCGTTGATGGGACCCCCAAAGAGACCCAGTACTTC.